This TCR beta chain was captured in a study of neurological immune-mediated disorders. General study findings and limits: None of the CDR3 amino acid sequences in expanded clones turned up in more than one subject, which points to private repertoires in all groups.

Germline V gene lookup returns CDR1 DFQATT and CDR2 SNEGSKA (reference sequence). The CDR3 runs 12 residues. V gave up 7 bases and J gave up 2 bases; unmatched junction bases: 5. This clonotype was seen ten or more times. What it binds is unknown. Each TCR transcript was tagged with a 10-nucleotide random UMI during 5'RACE. TCRdb reprocessed the 5' RACE reads via MiXCR and lists one record per CDR3 protein. The data show approximately 51,000 distinct CDR3 sequences, about 3.7% seen once. This clonotype originated in a man aged 40-55 years with multiple sclerosis. V usage is TRBV20-1 and J usage is TRBJ2-7; 7 bases line up with TRBD1. The sample taken for sequencing was PBMCs. This CDR3 is CSVGTATYEQYF. Here the CDR3 DNA reads TGCAGTGTCGGGACAGCCACCTACGAGCAGTACTTC.